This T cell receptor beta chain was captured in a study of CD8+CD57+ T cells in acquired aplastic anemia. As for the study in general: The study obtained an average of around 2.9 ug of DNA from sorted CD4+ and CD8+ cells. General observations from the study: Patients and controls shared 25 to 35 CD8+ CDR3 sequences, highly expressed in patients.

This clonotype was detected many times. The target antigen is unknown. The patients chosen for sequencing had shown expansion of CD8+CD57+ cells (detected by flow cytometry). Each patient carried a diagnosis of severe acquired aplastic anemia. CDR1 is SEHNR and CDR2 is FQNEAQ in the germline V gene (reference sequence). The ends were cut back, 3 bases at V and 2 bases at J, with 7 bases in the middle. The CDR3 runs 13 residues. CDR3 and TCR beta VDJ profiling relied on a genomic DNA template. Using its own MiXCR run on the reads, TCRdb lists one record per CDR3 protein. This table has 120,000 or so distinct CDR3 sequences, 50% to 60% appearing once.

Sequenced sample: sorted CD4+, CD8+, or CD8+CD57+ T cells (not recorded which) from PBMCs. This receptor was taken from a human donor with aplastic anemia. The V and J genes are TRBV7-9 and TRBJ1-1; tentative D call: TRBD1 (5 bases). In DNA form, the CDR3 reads TGTGCCAGCAGCTTGGACACTAACACTGAAGCTTTCTTT. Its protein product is CASSLDTNTEAFF.